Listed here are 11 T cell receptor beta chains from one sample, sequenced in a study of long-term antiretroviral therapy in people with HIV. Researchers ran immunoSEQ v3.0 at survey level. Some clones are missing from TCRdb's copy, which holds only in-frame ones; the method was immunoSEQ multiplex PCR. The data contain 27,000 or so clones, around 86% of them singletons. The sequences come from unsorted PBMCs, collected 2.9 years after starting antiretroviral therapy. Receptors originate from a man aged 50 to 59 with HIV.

CDR3 nucleotide sequence: TGTGCCAGCATCCGACAGATGAACACTGAAGCTTTCTTT. Translating it yields CASIRQMNTEAFF. The chain has TRBV7-2 and TRBJ1-1; D may be TRBD1 (5 bases). V lost 7 bases and J 0 bases, leaving 9 bases between the germline ends. Germline CDR1 is SGHTA and CDR2 is FQGNSA. The CDR3 contains 13 residues.

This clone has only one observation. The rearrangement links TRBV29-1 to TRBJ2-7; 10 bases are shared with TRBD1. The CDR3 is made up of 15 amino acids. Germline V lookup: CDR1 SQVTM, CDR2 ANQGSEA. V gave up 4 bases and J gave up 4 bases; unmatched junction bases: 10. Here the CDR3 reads CSVGVPGQGIYEQYF. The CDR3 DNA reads TGCAGCGTTGGCGTTCCGGGACAGGGGATTTACGAGCAGTACTTC.

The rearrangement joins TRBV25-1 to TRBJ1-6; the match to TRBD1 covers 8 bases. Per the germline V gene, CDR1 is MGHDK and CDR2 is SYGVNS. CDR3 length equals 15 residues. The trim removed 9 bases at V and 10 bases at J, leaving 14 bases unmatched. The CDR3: CASELSRGLGSPLHF. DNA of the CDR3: TGTGCCAGTGAACTCTCCAGGGGGCTGGGGTCACCCCTCCACTTT.

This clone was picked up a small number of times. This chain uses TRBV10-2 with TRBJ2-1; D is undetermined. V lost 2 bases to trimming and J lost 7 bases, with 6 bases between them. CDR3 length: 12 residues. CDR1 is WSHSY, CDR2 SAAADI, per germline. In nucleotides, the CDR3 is TGCGCCAGCAGTGAGGCTGGGAATGAGCAGTTCTTC. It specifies CASSEAGNEQFF.

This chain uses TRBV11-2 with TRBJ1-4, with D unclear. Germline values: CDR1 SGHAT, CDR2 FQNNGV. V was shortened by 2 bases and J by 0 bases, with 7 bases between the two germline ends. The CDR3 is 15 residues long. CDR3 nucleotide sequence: TGTGCCAGCAGCTTAACACCCGCAACTAATGAAAAACTGTTTTTT. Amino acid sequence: CASSLTPATNEKLFF.

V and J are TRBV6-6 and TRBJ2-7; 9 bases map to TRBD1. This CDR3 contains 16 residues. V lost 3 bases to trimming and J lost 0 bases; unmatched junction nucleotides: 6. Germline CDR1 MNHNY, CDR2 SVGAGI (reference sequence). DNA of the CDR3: TGTGCCAGCAGTTATACAGGGGGCTCTCCCTCCTACGAGCAGTACTTC. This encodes CASSYTGGSPSYEQYF.

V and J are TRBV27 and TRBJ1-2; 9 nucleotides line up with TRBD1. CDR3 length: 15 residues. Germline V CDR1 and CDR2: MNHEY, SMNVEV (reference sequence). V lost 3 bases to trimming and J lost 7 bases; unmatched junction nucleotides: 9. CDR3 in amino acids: CASSFSDRGLGGYTF. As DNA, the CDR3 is TGTGCCAGCAGTTTCTCGGACAGGGGTTTGGGTGGCTACACCTTC.

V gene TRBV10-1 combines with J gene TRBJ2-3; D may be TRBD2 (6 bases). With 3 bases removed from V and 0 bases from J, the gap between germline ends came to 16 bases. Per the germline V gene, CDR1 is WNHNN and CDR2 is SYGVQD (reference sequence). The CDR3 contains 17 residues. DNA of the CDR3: TGCGCCAGCAGTGACAGTCCAACGGGAGAGAGCACAGATACGCAGTATTTT. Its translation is CASSDSPTGESTDTQYF.

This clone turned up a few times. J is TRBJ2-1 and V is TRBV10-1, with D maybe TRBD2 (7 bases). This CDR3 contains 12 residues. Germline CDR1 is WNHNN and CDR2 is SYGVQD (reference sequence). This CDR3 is CAGGVKVGEQFF. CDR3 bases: TGCGCAGGGGGGGTCAAGGTGGGTGAGCAGTTCTTC.

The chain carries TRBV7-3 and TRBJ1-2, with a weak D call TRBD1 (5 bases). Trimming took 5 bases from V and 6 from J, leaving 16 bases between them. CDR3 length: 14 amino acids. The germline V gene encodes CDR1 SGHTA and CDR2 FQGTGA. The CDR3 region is CASSAGTAGHGYTF. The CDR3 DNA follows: TGTGCCAGCAGCGCCGGGACCGCCGGACATGGCTACACCTTC.

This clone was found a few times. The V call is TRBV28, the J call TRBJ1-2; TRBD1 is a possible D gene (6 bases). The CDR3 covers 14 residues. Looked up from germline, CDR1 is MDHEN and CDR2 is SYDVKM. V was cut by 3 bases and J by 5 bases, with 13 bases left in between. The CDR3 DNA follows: TGTGCCAGCAGTTTGACAACAGGGATGTATGGCTACACCTTC. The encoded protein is CASSLTTGMYGYTF.